The TCR beta chain described here comes from a study of post-analysis software for immune sequencing data. Overall study results and limits: F measure showed strong co-clustering of same-batch samples. Normalized Chao1 diversity was significantly reduced in patients versus controls.

In the case of this clonotype: Its target is not known.

Every TCR beta cDNA library bore unique molecular identifiers. The authors obtained some 500,000 cDNA molecules from roughly 1.1 to 9.2 million T cells. TCRdb reprocessed the PCR reads with MiXCR, giving one entry per CDR3 protein. The sample gives approximately 360,000 distinct CDR3 sequences, less than 35% of which show up once; 13% is in the top ten. The TCR was taken from a girl between 5 and 17 years old with multiple sclerosis. Sequenced material: blood.

CDR3 in DNA: TGTGCCAGCAGCCCTGGACAGGTCACAGATACGCAGTATTTT. This sequence encodes CASSPGQVTDTQYF. The rearrangement links TRBV11-1 to TRBJ2-3, with 7 bases identical to TRBD1. Germline loops: CDR1 SGHAT, CDR2 FQDESV (reference sequence). The CDR3 totals 14 residues. Trimming took 5 bases from V and 2 from J; bases not matched to a gene: 4.